This TCR beta chain was profiled in a study of blood T cell repertoires in COVID-19. Study in general: PBMCs, B-cell-depleted T cells, or T cells were the source of the cDNA or gDNA that made up the material.

Original processing methods: It was from reference gene primer amplification that nucleated cell counts were estimated. The assay was immunoSEQ multiplex PCR, and TCRdb's table has in-frame clones only and misses some. D and trimming were read from the DNA, whereas the V and J calls and clone size are those reported in that table. This sample yields fewer than 150,000 clones, of which more than 75% are seen a single time; 25% to 30% belongs to the top ten. CDR1 is ENHRY, CDR2 SYGVKD, per germline. This CDR3 contains 15 residues. The ends were cut back, 1 base at V and 5 bases at J, with 13 bases in the middle.

The V call is TRBV10-3, the J call TRBJ2-3; D possibly corresponds to TRBD1 (6 bases). The sequence came from a woman between 70 and 85 years old with acute or convalescent COVID-19. Sequences were obtained from peripheral blood. For the CDR3, the DNA is TGTGCCATCAGTGAGTTGCAACAGGGTCTAGATACGCAGTATTTT. It translates to CAISELQQGLDTQYF.